The present entry profiles one T cell receptor (beta chain) with its context. Its target is unknown. The source of the sample is a study of T-cell reconstitution after alpha-beta-depleted transplantation in children. Study-wide points: It was surviving recipient T cells and thymic progenitors that gave some patients high TCRbeta diversity at day 60. By about two months after transplant, alpha-beta T cells reportedly arose from several hundred graft clones that had expanded.

CDR1 PRHDT and CDR2 FYEKMQ come from the germline V gene (reference sequence). The CDR3 length is 12 residues. V was shortened by 0 bases and J by 7 bases, with 4 bases between the two germline ends. Unique molecular identifiers were incorporated into the prepared TCRbeta library. TCRdb fed the PCR reads into MiXCR, producing one record per CDR3 protein. Here the sample spans about 400,000 distinct CDR3 sequences, under 20% being singletons. This clonotype was sampled from a boy younger than two who had a stem cell transplant for Wiskott-Aldrich syndrome, so the T cells may come from the graft donor. J is TRBJ2-1 and V is TRBV13; D remains ambiguous. The input for sequencing was PBMCs, mostly from graft donor cells, taken 360 days after TCRalphabeta/CD19-depleted stem cell transplant. CDR3 nucleotides: TGTGCCAGCAGCTTAGGTTGGAATGAGCAGTTCTTC. Protein product: CASSLGWNEQFF.